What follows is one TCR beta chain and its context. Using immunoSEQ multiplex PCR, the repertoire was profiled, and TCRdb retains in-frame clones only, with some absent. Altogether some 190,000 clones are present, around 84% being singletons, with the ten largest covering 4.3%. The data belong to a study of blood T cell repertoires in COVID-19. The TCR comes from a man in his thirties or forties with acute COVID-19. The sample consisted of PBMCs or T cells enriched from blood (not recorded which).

CDR3 nucleotides: TGCGCCAGCAGTATGGGACAGGGGGTATTTGGGTCACCCCTCCACTTT. This encodes CASSMGQGVFGSPLHF. The V and J genes are TRBV10-1 and TRBJ1-6, with 11 positions matching TRBD1. There are 16 residues in the CDR3. Unmatched junction bases numbered 10, after V lost 5 bases and J lost 10 bases. Germline CDR1 and CDR2: WNHNN and SYGVQD (reference sequence).